These 11 T cell receptor beta chains came from one sample sequenced in a study of response to subunit inactivated influenza vaccine. TCRdb re-called the RT-PCR reads with MiXCR, one entry per CDR3 protein. The table lists a few hundred thousand distinct CDR3 sequences, around 13% of them singletons. The starting material was PBMCs from blood, obtained about 13 days after vaccination. These TCRs come from a man aged 50 to 60 who received an inactivated influenza vaccine.

The rearrangement joins TRBV19 to TRBJ1-5, with 7 nucleotides matching TRBD1. Germline V CDR1 and CDR2: LNHDA, SQIVND (reference sequence). Losses at the gene ends were 7 bases for V and 2 bases for J; bases not matched to a gene: 8. The CDR3 loop spans 15 amino acids. The CDR3 bases are TGTGCCAGTAAAGACAGGGTACGTGGCAATCAGCCCCAGCATTTT. Translation gives CASKDRVRGNQPQHF.

The chain employs TRBV27 and TRBJ2-5; D unclear. CDR1 MNHEY and CDR2 SMNVEV come from the germline V gene (reference sequence). Trimming stripped 7 bases from V and 3 bases from J, with 12 bases between. This CDR3 comprises 13 residues. DNA for the CDR3: TGTGCCAGCAAGAGTGGGCTTGAAGAGACCCAGTACTTC. It is translated as CASKSGLEETQYF.

This clonotype was seen more than once but under ten times. The rearrangement joins TRBV4-2 to TRBJ2-1; D perhaps matches TRBD1 (5 bases). The CDR3 totals 15 residues. Trimming left V 0 bases short and J 4 bases short, with 10 bases between. Germline V gives CDR1 LGHNA, CDR2 YNFKEQ. The CDR3 nucleotides are TGTGCCAGCAGCCAAGAATCAGGGCCTTACAATGAGCAGTTCTTC. It is translated as CASSQESGPYNEQFF.

V is TRBV3-1 and J is TRBJ1-3; D not certain. With 3 bases removed from V and 0 bases from J, the gap between germline ends came to 6 bases. The CDR3 runs 14 residues. CDR1 and CDR2 from the germline V gene are LGHDT and YNNKEL (reference sequence). CDR3 protein: CASSQGYSGNTIYF. The CDR3 bases are TGTGCCAGCAGCCAGGGGTACTCTGGAAACACCATATATTTT.

The chain carries TRBV4-2 and TRBJ1-4, with 9 bases lining up with TRBD1. V dropped 0 bases and J dropped 12; count of bases not matched to a gene: 11. Germline V lookup: CDR1 LGHNA, CDR2 YNFKEQ. CDR3 length: 16 amino acids. CDR3: CASSQDAGTGFRELFF. For the CDR3, the DNA is TGTGCCAGCAGCCAAGATGCCGGGACAGGGTTTCGGGAACTGTTTTTT.

A few counts support this clonotype. V gene TRBV5-6 combines with J gene TRBJ2-5; D might be TRBD1 (7 bases). Germline-derived CDR1 and CDR2 are SGHDT and YYEEEE. Trimming shortened V by 4 bases and J by 4 bases, and 20 bases separated the two germline ends. The length of the CDR3 is 16 residues. The CDR3 DNA reads as TGTGCCAGCAGCCCCGTCGGAGGGGGCCTAATAGAGACCCAGTACTTC. Its protein product is CASSPVGGGLIETQYF.

This clonotype was seen a handful of times. The chain recombines TRBV6-5 with TRBJ1-5; 9 nucleotides line up with TRBD1. V gave up 3 bases and J gave up 6 bases; unmatched junction bases: 6. The CDR3 covers 15 residues. CDR1 is MNHEY and CDR2 is SVGAGI in the germline V gene. CDR3 sequence: CASSYGGQGSQPQHF. CDR3 coding DNA: TGTGCCAGCAGTTATGGGGGACAGGGAAGTCAGCCCCAGCATTTT.

This clonotype came up a few times. V usage is TRBV29-1 and J usage is TRBJ2-7, with TRBD1 matching over 8 bases. Losses at the gene ends were 4 bases for V and 2 bases for J; bases not matched to a gene: 7. From germline, CDR1 is SQVTM and CDR2 ANQGSEA. The CDR3 totals 14 residues. The chain's CDR3 is CSVAVDRATYEQYF. The CDR3 DNA follows: TGCAGCGTTGCCGTGGACAGGGCTACCTACGAGCAGTACTTC.

This clonotype was found a few times. The CDR3 region has the DNA TGTGCCAGCAGCTCACTCCGGGCCTACGAGCAGTACTTC. Translated: CASSSLRAYEQYF. The V gene is TRBV7-9, the J gene TRBJ2-7, with D unclear. This CDR3 contains 13 residues. Per germline, CDR1 SEHNR and CDR2 FQNEAQ (reference sequence). Trimming took 4 bases from V and 2 from J, leaving 9 bases between them.

A few counts support this clonotype. CDR3 in DNA: TGTGCCACCAGCAGAGATTCGGGACTAGCGGGGGTAAGGAATGAGCAGTTCTTC. Protein: CATSRDSGLAGVRNEQFF. The chain employs TRBV15 and TRBJ2-1, with TRBD2 matching over 14 bases. The CDR3 consists of 18 residues. Germline V lookup: CDR1 LNHNV, CDR2 YYDKDF (reference sequence). Trimming cost V 0 bases and J 7 bases; bases outside gene matches: 8. Full variable domain (remainder filled in from reference TRBV15 and TRBJ2-1): DAMVIQNPRYQVTQFGKPVTLSCSQTLNHNVMYWYQQKSSQAPKLLFHYYDKDFNNEADTPDNFQSRRPNTSFCFLDIRSPGLGDTAMYLCATSRDSGLAGVRNEQFFGPGTRLTVL.

This clonotype was seen more than once but under ten times. A junction boundary mismatches the germline segment, possibly from a read error. The chain joins TRBV5-1 to TRBJ2-2; perhaps TRBD2 as D (6 bases). The CDR3 runs to 13 residues. CDR1 is SGHRS and CDR2 is YFSETQ in the germline V gene. CDR3 sequence: CASSFGGTEELFF. CDR3 nucleotide sequence: TGCGCCAGCAGCTTCGGAGGGACCGAGGAGCTGTTTTTT.